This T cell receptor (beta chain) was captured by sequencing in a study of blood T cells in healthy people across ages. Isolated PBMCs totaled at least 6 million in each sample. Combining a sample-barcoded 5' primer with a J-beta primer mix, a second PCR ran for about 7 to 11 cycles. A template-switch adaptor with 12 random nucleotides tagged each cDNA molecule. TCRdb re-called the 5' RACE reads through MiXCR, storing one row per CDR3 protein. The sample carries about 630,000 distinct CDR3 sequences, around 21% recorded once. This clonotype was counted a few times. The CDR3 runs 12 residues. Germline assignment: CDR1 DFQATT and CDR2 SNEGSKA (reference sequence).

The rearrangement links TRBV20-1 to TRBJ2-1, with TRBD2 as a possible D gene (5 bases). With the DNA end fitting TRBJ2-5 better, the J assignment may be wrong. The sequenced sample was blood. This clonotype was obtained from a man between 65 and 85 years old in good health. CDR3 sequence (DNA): TGCAGTGCTAAGTTCCGGGGTGAGACCCAGTACTTC. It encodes CSAKFRGETQYF.